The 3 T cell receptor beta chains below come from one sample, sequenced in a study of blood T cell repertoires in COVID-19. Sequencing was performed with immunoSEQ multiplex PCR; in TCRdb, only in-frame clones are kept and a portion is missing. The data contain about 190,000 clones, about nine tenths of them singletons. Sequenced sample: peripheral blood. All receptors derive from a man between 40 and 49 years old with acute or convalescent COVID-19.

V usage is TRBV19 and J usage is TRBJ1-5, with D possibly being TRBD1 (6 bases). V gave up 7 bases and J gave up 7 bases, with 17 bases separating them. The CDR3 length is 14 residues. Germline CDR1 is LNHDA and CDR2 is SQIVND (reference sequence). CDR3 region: CASTQGGVWQPQHF. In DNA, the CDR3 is TGTGCCAGTACCCAAGGGGGGGTATGGCAGCCCCAGCATTTT.

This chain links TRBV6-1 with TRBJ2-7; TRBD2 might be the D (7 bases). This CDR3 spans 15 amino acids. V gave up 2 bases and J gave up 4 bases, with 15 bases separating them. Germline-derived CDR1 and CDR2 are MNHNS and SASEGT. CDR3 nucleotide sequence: TGTGCCAGCAGTGAAATCGGGGGGCGCGGGTACGAGCAGTACTTC. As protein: CASSEIGGRGYEQYF.

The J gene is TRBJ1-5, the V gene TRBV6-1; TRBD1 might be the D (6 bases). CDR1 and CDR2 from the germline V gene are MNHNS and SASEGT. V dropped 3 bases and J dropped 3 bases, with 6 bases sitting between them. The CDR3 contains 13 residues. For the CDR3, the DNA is TGTGCCAGCAGTGAGGGGGCCAATCAGCCCCAGCATTTT. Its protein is CASSEGANQPQHF.